This TCR beta chain was retrieved from a study of identical twins. CDR1 and CDR2 from the germline V gene are SGHAT and FQNNGV. Trimming took off 5 bases at V and 3 bases at J, with 11 bases between the two ends. This CDR3 has 13 amino acids. This clonotype was seen more than once but under ten times. TCRdb processed the 5' RACE reads anew with MiXCR; each CDR3 protein has one entry. The sample shows some 710,000 distinct CDR3 sequences, 5.5% to 7.5% of them seen only once. V usage is TRBV11-2 and J usage is TRBJ2-7; no clear D. Specimen: naive T cells sorted from blood. The TCR sequence derives from a man aged 18 to 30 in good health. CDR3 nucleotide sequence: TGTGCCAGCAGCCCTACACCGTACTACGAGCAGTACGTC. Encoded protein: CASSPTPYYEQYV.